This entry concerns a single T cell receptor (beta chain). This specimen comes from a study of blood T cells in healthy people across ages. The second PCR ran about 6 to 11 cycles with a sample-barcoded 5' primer and J-beta primers. Paired-end reads containing CDR3 totaled no fewer than 3 million for each sample. One entry per CDR3 protein results from TCRdb running MiXCR on the 5' RACE reads. The sample includes about 630,000 distinct CDR3 sequences, under 25% seen only once; the top ten take roughly 3.6%. The CDR3 contains 15 residues. After removal of 8 bases from V and 2 bases from J, the junction contained 11 bases not matched to a gene. Per germline, CDR1 SGHTA and CDR2 FQGNSA. At least 6 micrograms of total RNA were extracted per sample.

This TCR was sampled from a man in his 70s in good health. The sequenced sample was blood. The rearrangement joins TRBV7-2 to TRBJ2-7; 8 bases fit TRBD2. For the CDR3, the DNA is TGTGCCAGCTCTCAAGCGGGAGTCCTCCCCTACGAGCAGTACTTC. Protein product: CASSQAGVLPYEQYF. The full variable domain, completed using reference TRBV7-2 and TRBJ2-7, is GAGVSQSPSNKVTEKGKDVELRCDPISGHTALYWYRQSLGQGLEFLIYFQGNSAPDKSGLPSDRFSAERTGGSVSTLTIQRTQQEDSAVYLCASSQAGVLPYEQYFGPGTRLTVT.